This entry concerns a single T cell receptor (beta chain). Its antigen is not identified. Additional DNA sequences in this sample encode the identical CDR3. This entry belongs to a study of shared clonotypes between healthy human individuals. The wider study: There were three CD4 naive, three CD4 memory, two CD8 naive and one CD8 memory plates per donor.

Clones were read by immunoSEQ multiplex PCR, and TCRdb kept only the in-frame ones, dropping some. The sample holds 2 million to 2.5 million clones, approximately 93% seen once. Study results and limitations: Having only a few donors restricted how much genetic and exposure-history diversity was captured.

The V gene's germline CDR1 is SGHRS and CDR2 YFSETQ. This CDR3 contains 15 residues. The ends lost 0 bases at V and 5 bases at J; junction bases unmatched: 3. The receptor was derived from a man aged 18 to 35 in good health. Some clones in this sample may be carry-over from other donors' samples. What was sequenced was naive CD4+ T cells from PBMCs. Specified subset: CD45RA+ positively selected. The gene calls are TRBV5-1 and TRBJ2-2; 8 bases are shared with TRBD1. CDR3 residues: CASSLVTGGTGELFF. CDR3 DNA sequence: TGCGCCAGCAGCTTGGTAACAGGGGGGACCGGGGAGCTGTTTTTT.